The 13 T cell receptor beta chains presented below share a single source sample, sequenced in a study of OX40 agonist ivuxolimab in advanced cancers. The table came from immunoSEQ multiplex PCR; TCRdb's copy has only in-frame clones and leaves some out. This sample has about 10,000 clones, with roughly 90% found just once. The sequencing here drew on CD4+ or CD8+ T cells sorted from blood, taken in a trial of the OX40 agonist ivuxolimab. These receptors were taken from an adult with an advanced solid tumor such as melanoma, head and neck, liver or kidney cancer.

This chain joins TRBV11-2 and TRBJ2-2; D is perhaps TRBD2 (5 bases). CDR1 is SGHAT, CDR2 FQNNGV, per germline. The CDR3 covers 17 residues. The V end was cut by 3 bases, the J end by 3 bases, with 17 bases between. CDR3 protein: CASSLPSREADTGELFF. The CDR3 DNA reads as TGTGCCAGCAGCTTGCCCTCCCGGGAAGCGGACACCGGGGAGCTGTTTTTT.

The rearrangement links TRBV15 to TRBJ1-2; tentatively, D is TRBD1 (5 bases). The V end lost 3 bases, the J end lost 2 bases, and 7 bases lay between the germline ends. The CDR3 is made up of 13 amino acids. Germline CDR1 and CDR2: LNHNV and YYDKDF (reference sequence). The CDR3 here is CATSSRDNYGYTF. The CDR3 nucleotides read TGTGCCACCAGCAGCCGGGACAACTATGGCTACACCTTC. The whole variable domain, filled in from reference TRBV15 and TRBJ1-2, reads DAMVIQNPRYQVTQFGKPVTLSCSQTLNHNVMYWYQQKSSQAPKLLFHYYDKDFNNEADTPDNFQSRRPNTSFCFLDIRSPGLGDTAMYLCATSSRDNYGYTFGSGTRLTVV.

The V gene is TRBV13, the J gene TRBJ1-2; TRBD1 is a possible D gene (5 bases). The CDR3 totals 17 residues. The V end lost 5 bases, the J end lost 0 bases, and 19 bases lay between the germline ends. Per the germline V gene, CDR1 is PRHDT and CDR2 is FYEKMQ (reference sequence). DNA of the CDR3: TGTGCCAGCAGCATTTGGGGACGGAGGAACTCTAACTATGGCTACACCTTC. Amino acid sequence: CASSIWGRRNSNYGYTF.

The CDR3 here is CASSEWGVEEETQYF. CDR3 sequence (DNA): TGTGCCAGCAGTGAATGGGGGGTGGAGGAAGAGACCCAGTACTTC. The J gene is TRBJ2-5, the V gene TRBV2, with TRBD2 as a possible D gene (6 bases). Trimming removed 2 bases at V and 3 bases at J, with 13 bases between. There are 15 residues in the CDR3. CDR1 and CDR2 (germline): SNHLY, FYNNEI.

The chain recombines TRBV4-1 with TRBJ1-1; D not certain. Trimming took off 4 bases at V and 2 bases at J, with 17 bases between the two ends. The V gene's germline CDR1 is MGHRA and CDR2 YSYEKL. This CDR3 is built from 16 residues. The CDR3 loop is CASSREGGSLNTEAFF. The CDR3 bases are TGCGCCAGCAGCCGAGAGGGAGGCAGCCTAAACACTGAAGCTTTCTTT.

This clone was counted only a few times. The CDR3 loop reads CASSVSGPSYGYTF. In nucleotides, the CDR3 is TGTGCCAGCAGCGTTTCGGGGCCAAGCTATGGCTACACCTTC. V and J are TRBV9 and TRBJ1-2, with a tentative D call TRBD1 (5 bases). The length of the CDR3 is 14 residues. V lost 2 bases and J 4 bases, leaving 12 bases between the germline ends. Germline V gene data show CDR1 as SGDLS and CDR2 as YYNGEE.

The rearrangement links TRBV5-4 to TRBJ2-3; a possible D gene is TRBD2 (7 bases). Trimming left V 4 bases short and J 4 bases short, with 16 bases between. CDR1 is SGHNT, CDR2 YYREEE, per germline (reference sequence). This CDR3 region has 15 residues. The CDR3 DNA reads TGTGCCAGCAGCCGTCTGGGGGGGCGGTCAGATACGCAGTATTTT. The encoded protein is CASSRLGGRSDTQYF.

This clone was counted a single time. The chain's CDR3 is CASSDGQDVGNTEAFF. The CDR3 DNA follows: TGCGCCAGCAGCGACGGACAGGACGTAGGGAACACTGAAGCTTTCTTT. The chain carries TRBV10-1 and TRBJ1-1, with 7 positions matching TRBD1. The CDR3 is 16 amino acids. CDR1 and CDR2 (germline): WNHNN, SYGVQD (reference sequence). The trim removed 6 bases at V and 1 base at J, leaving 11 bases unmatched.

The chain combines TRBV11-1 with TRBJ2-3; a weak D match, TRBD2 (5 bases). The CDR3 is made up of 14 amino acids. Trimming stripped 3 bases from V and 2 bases from J, with 9 bases between. Germline V lookup: CDR1 SGHAT, CDR2 FQDESV (reference sequence). CDR3 sequence reads: CASSFSGATDTQYF. The CDR3 DNA reads as TGTGCCAGCAGCTTCAGCGGAGCCACAGATACGCAGTATTTT.

V usage is TRBV7-9 and J usage is TRBJ1-4, with unresolved D. The V gene's germline CDR1 is SEHNR and CDR2 FQNEAQ (reference sequence). This CDR3 has 13 residues. The V end was cut by 5 bases, the J end by 5 bases, with 9 bases between. The CDR3 is CASSGVQNEKLFF. DNA of the CDR3: TGTGCCAGCAGCGGGGTCCAGAATGAAAAACTGTTTTTT.

This clone was recorded once. The chain carries TRBV4-1 and TRBJ2-5; D is possibly TRBD1 or TRBD2 (5 bases each). Germline V gene lookup returns CDR1 MGHRA and CDR2 YSYEKL. The CDR3 length is 16 residues. Trimming stripped 0 bases from V and 4 bases from J, with 15 bases between. The CDR3 here is CASSQDPGRIVETQYF. The CDR3 DNA reads TGCGCCAGCAGCCAAGATCCGGGACGGATCGTAGAGACCCAGTACTTC.

This clone was seen a handful of times. V and J are TRBV27 and TRBJ1-4; 9 bases are a match to TRBD1. Germline V gives CDR1 MNHEY, CDR2 SMNVEV (reference sequence). J lost 7 bases, V lost 6 bases, and 12 bases had no gene match. This CDR3 has 16 residues. DNA of the CDR3: TGTGCCAGCAGACCCCGGGGGGGACAGGGCTTTGAAAAACTGTTTTTT. Translating it yields CASRPRGGQGFEKLFF.

This chain connects TRBV28 to TRBJ2-1; D is unresolved. The germline V gene has CDR1 MDHEN and CDR2 SYDVKM. V lost 7 bases to trimming and J lost 8 bases, with 15 bases between them. The CDR3 is 13 residues long. CDR3 loop: CASTPARVHEQFF. CDR3 DNA: TGTGCCAGCACCCCGGCCAGAGTGCATGAGCAGTTCTTC.